This T cell receptor (beta chain) stems from a study of regulatory T cells in long-lasting Graves disease. As for the study in general: Prior antithyroid drug treatment in newly diagnosed Graves' patients lasted under 3 months.

Arm-PCR of CDR3 regions and iRepertoire HTBI primers were the basis on which TCR beta libraries were built. TCRdb re-called the multiplex PCR reads through MiXCR, storing one row per CDR3 protein. Of approximately 540,000 distinct CDR3 sequences listed, more than 10% are singletons. Between the trimmed V and J ends, which lost 2 bases and 6 bases, there was a span of 14 bases. Per germline, CDR1 GTSNPN and CDR2 SVGIG (reference sequence). The CDR3 consists of 14 residues. Findings and caveats of the study: Among samples with persistent disease, TRBV28, TRBJ1-2 and TRBJ2-5 were favored.

Time point in this sample: newly diagnosed GD, antithyroid drugs for less than 3 months. PBMCs were the source of the RNA used for TCR sequencing. Comments on this clonotype: The antigen is unknown. A much larger clone lies one base from this, so it may be a read error.

The same data also went into a second study, on T cells in Graves' hyperthyroidism and ophthalmopathy. That paper states: Diagnoses rested on clinical symptoms, serum thyroxine and TRAb, thyroid ultrasound and orbital computed tomography.

The specimen was peripheral blood mononuclear cells (PBMCs), collected at new diagnosis, from a patient treated with antithyroid drugs. V and J are TRBV30 and TRBJ2-1, with no clear D. The source is a woman aged 25-40 years with Graves disease. In nucleotides, the CDR3 is TGTGCCTGGAGTAGGATGTTGATAGGCAATGAGCAGTTCTTC. Translated, it gives CAWSRMLIGNEQFF. Full variable domain (remainder filled in from reference TRBV30 and TRBJ2-1): SQTIHQWPATLVQPVGSPLSLECTVEGTSNPNLYWYRQAAGRGLQLLFYSVGIGQISSEVPQNLSASRPQDRQFILSSKKLLLSDSGFYLCAWSRMLIGNEQFFGPGTRLTVL.